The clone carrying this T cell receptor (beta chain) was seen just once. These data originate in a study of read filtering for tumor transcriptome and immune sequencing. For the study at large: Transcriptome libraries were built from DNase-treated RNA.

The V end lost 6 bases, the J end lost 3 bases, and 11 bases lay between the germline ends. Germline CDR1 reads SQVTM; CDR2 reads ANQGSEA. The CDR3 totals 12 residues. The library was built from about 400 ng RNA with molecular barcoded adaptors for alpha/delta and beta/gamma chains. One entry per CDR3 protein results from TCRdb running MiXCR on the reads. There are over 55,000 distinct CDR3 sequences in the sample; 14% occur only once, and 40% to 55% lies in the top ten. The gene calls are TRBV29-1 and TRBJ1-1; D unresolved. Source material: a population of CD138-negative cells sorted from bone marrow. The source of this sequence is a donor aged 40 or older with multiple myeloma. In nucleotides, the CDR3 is TGCAGCGTCTCTGACTGGGACACTGAAGCTTTCTTT. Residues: CSVSDWDTEAFF.